This T cell receptor (beta chain) is from a study of cytomegalovirus exposure and HLA in healthy donors. CMV serostatus data were not documented for this donor. V trimming: 3 bases; J trimming: 2 bases; junction bases outside the gene matches: 4. Germline-derived CDR1 and CDR2 are SGDLS and YYNGEE. The length of the CDR3 is 15 residues. This clone was counted once. PCR was performed using 60 Vbeta and 13 Jbeta primers. TCRdb's table, derived via immunoSEQ multiplex PCR, lists solely in-frame clones and lacks some. The sample holds about 230,000 clones, 85% seen once. The sample was PBMCs. The clonotype was recovered from a human donor in good health. This rearrangement joins TRBV9 to TRBJ1-3, with 8 bases matching TRBD1. The DNA for the CDR3 is TGTGCCAGCAGCGCTTCACAGGGGGCTGGAAACACCATATATTTT. This codes for CASSASQGAGNTIYF.